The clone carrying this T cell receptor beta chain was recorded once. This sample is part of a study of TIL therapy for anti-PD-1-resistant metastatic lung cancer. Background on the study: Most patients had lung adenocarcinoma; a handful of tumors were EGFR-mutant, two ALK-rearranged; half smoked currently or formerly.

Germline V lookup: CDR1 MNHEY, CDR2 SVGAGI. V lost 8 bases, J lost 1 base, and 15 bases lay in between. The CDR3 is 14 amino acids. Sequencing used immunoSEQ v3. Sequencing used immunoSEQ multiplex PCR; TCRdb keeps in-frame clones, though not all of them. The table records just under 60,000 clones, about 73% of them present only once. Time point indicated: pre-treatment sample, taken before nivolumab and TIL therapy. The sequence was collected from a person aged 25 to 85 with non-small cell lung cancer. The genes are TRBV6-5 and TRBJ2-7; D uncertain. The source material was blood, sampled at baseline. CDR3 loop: CASLDTQRSYEQYF. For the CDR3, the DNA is TGTGCCAGCCTCGACACACAAAGGTCCTACGAGCAGTACTTC.